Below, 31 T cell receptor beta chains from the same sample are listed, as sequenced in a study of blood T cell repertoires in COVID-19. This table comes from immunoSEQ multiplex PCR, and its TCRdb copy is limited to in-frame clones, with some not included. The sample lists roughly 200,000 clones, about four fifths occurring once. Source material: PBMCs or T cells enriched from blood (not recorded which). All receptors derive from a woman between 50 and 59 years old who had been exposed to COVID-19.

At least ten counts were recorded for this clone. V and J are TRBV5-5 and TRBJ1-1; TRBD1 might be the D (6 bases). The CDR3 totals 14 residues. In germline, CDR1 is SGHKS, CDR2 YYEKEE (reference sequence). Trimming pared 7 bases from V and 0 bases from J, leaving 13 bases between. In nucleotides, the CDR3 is TGTGCCAGCTTGACAGGACCAATGAACACTGAAGCTTTCTTT. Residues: CASLTGPMNTEAFF. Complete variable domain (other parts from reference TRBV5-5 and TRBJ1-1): DAGVTQSPTHLIKTRGQQVTLRCSPISGHKSVSWYQQVLGQGPQFIFQYYEKEERGRGNFPDRFSARQFPNYSSELNVNALLLGDSALYLCASLTGPMNTEAFFGQGTRLTVV.

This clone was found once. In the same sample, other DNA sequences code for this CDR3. DNA for the CDR3: TGCGCCAGCAGCTTGGACAGCTATAGCAATCAGCCCCAGCATTTT. Translating it yields CASSLDSYSNQPQHF. This sequence joins TRBV5-1 and TRBJ1-5; D is undetermined. Germline CDR1 and CDR2: SGHRS and YFSETQ. The CDR3 runs 15 residues. V was cut by 0 bases and J by 0 bases, with 7 bases left in between.

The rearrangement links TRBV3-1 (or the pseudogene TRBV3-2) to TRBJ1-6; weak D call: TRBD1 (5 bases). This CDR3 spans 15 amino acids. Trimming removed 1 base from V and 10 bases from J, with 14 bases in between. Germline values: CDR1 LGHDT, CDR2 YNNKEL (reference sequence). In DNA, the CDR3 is TGTGCCAGCAGCCAAGCAAAGGGAAAGGGGTCACCCCTCCACTTT. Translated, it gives CASSQAKGKGSPLHF.

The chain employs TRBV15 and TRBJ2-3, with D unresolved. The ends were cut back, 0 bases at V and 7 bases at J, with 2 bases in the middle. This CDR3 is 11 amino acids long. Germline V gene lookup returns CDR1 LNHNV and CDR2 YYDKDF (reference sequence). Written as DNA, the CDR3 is TGTGCCACCAGCAGAGATAATACGCAGTATTTT. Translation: CATSRDNTQYF. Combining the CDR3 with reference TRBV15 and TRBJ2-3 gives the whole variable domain DAMVIQNPRYQVTQFGKPVTLSCSQTLNHNVMYWYQQKSSQAPKLLFHYYDKDFNNEADTPDNFQSRRPNTSFCFLDIRSPGLGDTAMYLCATSRDNTQYFGPGTRLTVL.

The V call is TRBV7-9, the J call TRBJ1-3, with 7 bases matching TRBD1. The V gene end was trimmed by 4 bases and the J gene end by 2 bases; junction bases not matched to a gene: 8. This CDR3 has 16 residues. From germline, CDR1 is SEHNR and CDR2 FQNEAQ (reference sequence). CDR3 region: CASSSREGATGNTIYF. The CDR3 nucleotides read TGTGCCAGCAGCTCCCGCGAGGGGGCCACTGGAAACACCATATATTTT.

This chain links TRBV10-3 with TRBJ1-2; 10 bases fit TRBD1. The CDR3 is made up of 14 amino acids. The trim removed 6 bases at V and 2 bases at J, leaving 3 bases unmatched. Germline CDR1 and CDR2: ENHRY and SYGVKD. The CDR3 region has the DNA TGTGCCATCAGGGACAGGGGGGGAAACTATGGCTACACCTTC. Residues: CAIRDRGGNYGYTF.

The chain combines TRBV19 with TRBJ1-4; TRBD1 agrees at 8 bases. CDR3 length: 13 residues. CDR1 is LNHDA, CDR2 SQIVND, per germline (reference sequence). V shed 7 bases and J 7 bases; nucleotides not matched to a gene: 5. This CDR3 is CASTRQGSEKLFF. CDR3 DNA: TGTGCCAGTACTCGACAGGGGAGTGAAAAACTGTTTTTT.

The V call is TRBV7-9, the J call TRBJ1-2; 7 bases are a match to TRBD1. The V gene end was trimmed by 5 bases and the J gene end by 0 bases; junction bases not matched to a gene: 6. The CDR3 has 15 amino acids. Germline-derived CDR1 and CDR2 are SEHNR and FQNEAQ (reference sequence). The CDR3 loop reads CASSPRTGTNYGYTF. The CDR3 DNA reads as TGTGCCAGCAGCCCCCGGACAGGTACTAACTATGGCTACACCTTC.

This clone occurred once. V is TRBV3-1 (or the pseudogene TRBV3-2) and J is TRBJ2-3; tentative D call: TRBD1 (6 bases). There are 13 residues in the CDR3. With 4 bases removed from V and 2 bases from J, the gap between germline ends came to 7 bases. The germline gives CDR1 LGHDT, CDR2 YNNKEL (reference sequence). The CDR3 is CASSRTATDTQYF. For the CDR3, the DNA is TGTGCCAGCAGCCGGACAGCCACAGATACGCAGTATTTT.

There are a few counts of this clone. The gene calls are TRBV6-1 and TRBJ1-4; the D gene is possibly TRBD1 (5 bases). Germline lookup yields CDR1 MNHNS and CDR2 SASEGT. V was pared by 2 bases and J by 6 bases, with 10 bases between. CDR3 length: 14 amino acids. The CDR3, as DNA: TGTGCCAGCAGTGAATGGGGCAGGGATGAAAAACTGTTTTTT. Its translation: CASSEWGRDEKLFF.

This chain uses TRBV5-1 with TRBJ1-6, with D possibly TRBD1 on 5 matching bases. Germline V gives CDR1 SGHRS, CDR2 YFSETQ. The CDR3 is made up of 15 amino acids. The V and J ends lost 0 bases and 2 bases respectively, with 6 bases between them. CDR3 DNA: TGCGCCAGCAGCTTGGGGGGCGCCTATAATTCACCCCTCCACTTT. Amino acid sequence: CASSLGGAYNSPLHF. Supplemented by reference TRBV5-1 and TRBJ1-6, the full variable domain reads KAGVTQTPRYLIKTRGQQVTLSCSPISGHRSVSWYQQTPGQGLQFLFEYFSETQRNKGNFPGRFSGRQFSNSRSEMNVSTLELGDSALYLCASSLGGAYNSPLHFGNGTRLTVT.

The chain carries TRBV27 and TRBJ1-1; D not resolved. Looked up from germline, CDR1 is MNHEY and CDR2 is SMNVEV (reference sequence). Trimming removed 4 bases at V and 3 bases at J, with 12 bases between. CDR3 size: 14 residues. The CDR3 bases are TGTGCCAGCAGTTGGCGGCTCTCGGACACTGAAGCTTTCTTT. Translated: CASSWRLSDTEAFF.

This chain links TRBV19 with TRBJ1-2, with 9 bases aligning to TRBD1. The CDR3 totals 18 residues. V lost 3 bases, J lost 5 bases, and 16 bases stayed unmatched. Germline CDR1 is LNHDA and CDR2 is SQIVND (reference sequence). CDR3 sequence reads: CASSISWGRGTGTYGYTF. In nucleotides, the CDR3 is TGTGCCAGTAGTATCTCTTGGGGACGCGGGACAGGGACTTATGGCTACACCTTC. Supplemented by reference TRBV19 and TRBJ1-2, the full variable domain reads DGGITQSPKYLFRKEGQNVTLSCEQNLNHDAMYWYRQDPGQGLRLIYYSQIVNDFQKGDIAEGYSVSREKKESFPLTVTSAQKNPTAFYLCASSISWGRGTGTYGYTFGSGTRLTVV.

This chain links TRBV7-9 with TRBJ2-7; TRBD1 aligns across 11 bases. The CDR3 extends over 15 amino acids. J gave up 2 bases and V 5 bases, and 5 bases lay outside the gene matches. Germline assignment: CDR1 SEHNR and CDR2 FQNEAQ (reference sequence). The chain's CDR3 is CASSQQGQGAYEQYF. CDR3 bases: TGTGCCAGCAGCCAGCAGGGACAGGGGGCCTACGAGCAGTACTTC.

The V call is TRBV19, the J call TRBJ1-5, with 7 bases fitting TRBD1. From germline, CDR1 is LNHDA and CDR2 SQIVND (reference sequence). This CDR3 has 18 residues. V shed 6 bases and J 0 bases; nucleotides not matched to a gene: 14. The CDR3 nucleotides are TGTGCCAGTAGCCCTTCCTCCGGGACAGTCTATAGCAATCAGCCCCAGCATTTT. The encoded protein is CASSPSSGTVYSNQPQHF.

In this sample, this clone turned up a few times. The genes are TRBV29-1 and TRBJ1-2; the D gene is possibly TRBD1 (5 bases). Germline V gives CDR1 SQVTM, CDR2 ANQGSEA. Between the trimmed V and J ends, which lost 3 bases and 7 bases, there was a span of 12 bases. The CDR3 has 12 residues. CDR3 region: CSVDWQGGGYTF. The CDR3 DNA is TGCAGCGTTGATTGGCAGGGTGGTGGCTACACCTTC.

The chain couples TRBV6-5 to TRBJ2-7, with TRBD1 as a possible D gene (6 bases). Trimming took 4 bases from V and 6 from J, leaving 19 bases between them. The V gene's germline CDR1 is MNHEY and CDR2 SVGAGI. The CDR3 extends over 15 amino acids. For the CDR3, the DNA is TGTGCCAGCAGTTCCTACCCTACAGGGCTGAGCGAGCAGTACTTC. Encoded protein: CASSSYPTGLSEQYF.

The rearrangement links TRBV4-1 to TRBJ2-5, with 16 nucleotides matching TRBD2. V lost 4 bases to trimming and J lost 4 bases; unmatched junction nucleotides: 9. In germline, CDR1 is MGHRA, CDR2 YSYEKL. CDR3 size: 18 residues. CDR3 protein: CASSPVPGLAGGRETQYF. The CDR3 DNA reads TGCGCCAGCAGCCCCGTCCCGGGACTAGCGGGGGGGCGAGAGACCCAGTACTTC.

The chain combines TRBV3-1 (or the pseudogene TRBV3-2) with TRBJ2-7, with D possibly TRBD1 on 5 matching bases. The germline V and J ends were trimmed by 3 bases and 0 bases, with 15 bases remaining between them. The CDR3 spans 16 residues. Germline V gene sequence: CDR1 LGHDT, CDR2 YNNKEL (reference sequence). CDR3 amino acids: CASSHALTVSSYEQYF. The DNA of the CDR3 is TGTGCCAGCAGCCATGCCCTGACAGTCAGCTCCTACGAGCAGTACTTC.

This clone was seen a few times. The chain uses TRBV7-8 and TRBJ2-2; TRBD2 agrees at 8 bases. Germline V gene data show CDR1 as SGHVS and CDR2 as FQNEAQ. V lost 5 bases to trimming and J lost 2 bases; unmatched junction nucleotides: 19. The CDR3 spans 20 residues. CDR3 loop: CASSPGVLERGRSNTGELFF. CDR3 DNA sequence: TGTGCCAGCAGCCCCGGAGTCCTGGAGCGGGGGCGATCTAACACCGGGGAGCTGTTTTTT. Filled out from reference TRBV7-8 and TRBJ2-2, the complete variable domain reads GAGVSQSPRYKVAKRGQDVALRCDPISGHVSLFWYQQALGQGPEFLTYFQNEAQLDKSGLPSDRFFAERPEGSVSTLKIQRTQQEDSAVYLCASSPGVLERGRSNTGELFFGEGSRLTVL.

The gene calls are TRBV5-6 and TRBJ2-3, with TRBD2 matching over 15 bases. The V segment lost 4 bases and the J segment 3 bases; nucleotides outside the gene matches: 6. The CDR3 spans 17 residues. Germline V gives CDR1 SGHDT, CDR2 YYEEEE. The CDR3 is CASSPGTSGGKTDTQYF. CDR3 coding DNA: TGTGCCAGCAGCCCCGGGACTAGCGGGGGGAAGACAGATACGCAGTATTTT. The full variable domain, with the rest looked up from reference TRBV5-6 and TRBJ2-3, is DAGVTQSPTHLIKTRGQQVTLRCSPKSGHDTVSWYQQALGQGPQFIFQYYEEEERQRGNFPDRFSGHQFPNYSSELNVNALLLGDSALYLCASSPGTSGGKTDTQYFGPGTRLTVL.

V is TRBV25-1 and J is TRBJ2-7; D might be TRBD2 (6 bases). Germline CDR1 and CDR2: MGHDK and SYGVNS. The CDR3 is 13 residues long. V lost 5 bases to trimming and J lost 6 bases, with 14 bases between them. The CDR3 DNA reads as TGTGCCAGCAGTACCCTCGGGGGAGGCGAGCAGTACTTC. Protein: CASSTLGGGEQYF.

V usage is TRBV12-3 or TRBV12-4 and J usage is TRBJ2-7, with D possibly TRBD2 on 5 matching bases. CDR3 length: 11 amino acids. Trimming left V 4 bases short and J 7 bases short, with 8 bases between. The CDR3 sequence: CASSSRGEQYF. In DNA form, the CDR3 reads TGTGCCAGCAGTTCGAGAGGGGAGCAGTACTTC.

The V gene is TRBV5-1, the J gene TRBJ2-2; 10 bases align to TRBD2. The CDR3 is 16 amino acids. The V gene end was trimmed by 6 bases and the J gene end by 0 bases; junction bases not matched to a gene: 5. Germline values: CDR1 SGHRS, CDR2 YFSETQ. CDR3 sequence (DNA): TGCGCCAGCACCATGAGCGGGGGGGCGAACACCGGGGAGCTGTTTTTT. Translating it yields CASTMSGGANTGELFF.

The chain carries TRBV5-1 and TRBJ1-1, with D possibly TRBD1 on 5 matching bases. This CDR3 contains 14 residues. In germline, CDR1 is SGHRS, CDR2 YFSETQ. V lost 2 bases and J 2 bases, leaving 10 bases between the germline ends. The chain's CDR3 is CASSFDSLNTEAFF. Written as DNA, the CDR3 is TGCGCCAGCAGCTTCGACAGTCTTAACACTGAAGCTTTCTTT.

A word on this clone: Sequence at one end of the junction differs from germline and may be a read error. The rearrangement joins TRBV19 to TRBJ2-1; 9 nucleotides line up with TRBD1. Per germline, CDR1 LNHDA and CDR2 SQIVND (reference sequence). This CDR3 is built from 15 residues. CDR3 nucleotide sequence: TGTGCCAGTACAACCGGGACAGGGCCTCGAAAGGTCTCGGTCTTC. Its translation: CASTTGTGPRKVSVF. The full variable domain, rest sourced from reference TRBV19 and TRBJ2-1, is DGGITQSPKYLFRKEGQNVTLSCEQNLNHDAMYWYRQDPGQGLRLIYYSQIVNDFQKGDIAEGYSVSREKKESFPLTVTSAQKNPTAFYLCASTTGTGPRKVSVFGPGTRLTVL.

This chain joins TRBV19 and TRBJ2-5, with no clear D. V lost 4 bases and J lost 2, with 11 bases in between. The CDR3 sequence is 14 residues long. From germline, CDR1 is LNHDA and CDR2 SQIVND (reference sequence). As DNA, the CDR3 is TGTGCCAGTAGTACCTACAGTGGTCAAGAGACCCAGTACTTC. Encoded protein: CASSTYSGQETQYF.

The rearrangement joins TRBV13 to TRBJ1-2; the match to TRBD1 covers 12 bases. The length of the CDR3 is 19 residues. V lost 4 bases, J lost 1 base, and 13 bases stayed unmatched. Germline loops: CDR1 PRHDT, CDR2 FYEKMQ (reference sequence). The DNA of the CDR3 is TGTGCCAGCAGCTCCGGGCCCGGGACAGGGGGCGCGGGTAACTATGGCTACACCTTC. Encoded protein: CASSSGPGTGGAGNYGYTF.

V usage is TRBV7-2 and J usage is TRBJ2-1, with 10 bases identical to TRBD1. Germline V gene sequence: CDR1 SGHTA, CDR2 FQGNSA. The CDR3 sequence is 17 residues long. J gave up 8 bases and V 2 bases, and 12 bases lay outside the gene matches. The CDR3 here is CASSLYSRDRGVDEQFF. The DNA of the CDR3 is TGTGCCAGCAGCTTATATTCCCGGGACAGGGGAGTGGATGAGCAGTTCTTC.

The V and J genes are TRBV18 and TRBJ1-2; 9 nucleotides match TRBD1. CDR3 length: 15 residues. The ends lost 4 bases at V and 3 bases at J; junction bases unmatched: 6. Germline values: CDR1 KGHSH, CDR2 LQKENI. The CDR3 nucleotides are TGTGCCAGCTCACGCGGGAGACAGGGGGACTATGGCTACACCTTC. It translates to CASSRGRQGDYGYTF.

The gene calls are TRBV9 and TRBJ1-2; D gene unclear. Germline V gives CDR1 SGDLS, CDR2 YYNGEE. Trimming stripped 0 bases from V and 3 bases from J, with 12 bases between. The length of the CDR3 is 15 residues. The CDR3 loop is CASSVDLRIHYGYTF. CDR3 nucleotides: TGTGCCAGCAGCGTAGATTTGCGGATCCACTATGGCTACACCTTC.